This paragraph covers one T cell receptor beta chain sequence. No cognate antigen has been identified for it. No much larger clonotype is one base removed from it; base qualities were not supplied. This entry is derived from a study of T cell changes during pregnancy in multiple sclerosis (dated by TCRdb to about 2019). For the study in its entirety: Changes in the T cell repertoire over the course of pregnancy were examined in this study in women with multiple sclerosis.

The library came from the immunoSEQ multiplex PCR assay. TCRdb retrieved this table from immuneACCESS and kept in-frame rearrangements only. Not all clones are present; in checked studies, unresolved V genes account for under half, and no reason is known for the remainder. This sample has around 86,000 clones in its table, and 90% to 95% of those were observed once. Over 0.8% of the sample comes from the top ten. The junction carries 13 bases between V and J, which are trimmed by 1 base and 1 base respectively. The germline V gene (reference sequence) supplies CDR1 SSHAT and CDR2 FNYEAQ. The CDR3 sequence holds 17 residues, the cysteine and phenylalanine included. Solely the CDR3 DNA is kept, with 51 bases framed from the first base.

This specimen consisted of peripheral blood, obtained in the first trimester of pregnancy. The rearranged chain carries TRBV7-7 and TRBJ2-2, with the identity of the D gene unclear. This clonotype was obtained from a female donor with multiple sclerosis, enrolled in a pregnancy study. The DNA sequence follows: TGTGCCAGCAGCTTAGGCTCGTCGGCGGTGAACACCGGGGAGCTGTTTTTT. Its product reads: CASSLGSSAVNTGELFF.